The source of this TCR beta chain is a study of CD8+ T cells in alopecia areata. About the study: Tofacitinib lasted 6 to 18 months, then 6 months off drug.

It was cDNA, reverse transcribed from extracted RNA, that served as the sequencing template. Method: immunoSEQ multiplex PCR; TCRdb's copy keeps in-frame clones and lacks some. This sample has 11,000 or so clones, with around 63% found just once. As for this clone: A far more abundant clone sits one base away, making this likely a read error.

Researchers gathered lesional scalp punch biopsies and peripheral blood from patients with alopecia areata. The sample comprised skin. This clonotype originated in a human donor with alopecia areata.

CDR3 amino acids: CASSQDLGDSNQPQHF. The CDR3 DNA is TGTGCCAGCAGCCAAGATCTCGGGGATAGCAATCAGCCCCAGCATTTT. The chain carries TRBV4-2 and TRBJ1-5; no reliable D call. The V end was cut by 0 bases, the J end by 0 bases, with 9 bases between. The CDR3 has 16 amino acids. The germline gives CDR1 LGHNA, CDR2 YNFKEQ.